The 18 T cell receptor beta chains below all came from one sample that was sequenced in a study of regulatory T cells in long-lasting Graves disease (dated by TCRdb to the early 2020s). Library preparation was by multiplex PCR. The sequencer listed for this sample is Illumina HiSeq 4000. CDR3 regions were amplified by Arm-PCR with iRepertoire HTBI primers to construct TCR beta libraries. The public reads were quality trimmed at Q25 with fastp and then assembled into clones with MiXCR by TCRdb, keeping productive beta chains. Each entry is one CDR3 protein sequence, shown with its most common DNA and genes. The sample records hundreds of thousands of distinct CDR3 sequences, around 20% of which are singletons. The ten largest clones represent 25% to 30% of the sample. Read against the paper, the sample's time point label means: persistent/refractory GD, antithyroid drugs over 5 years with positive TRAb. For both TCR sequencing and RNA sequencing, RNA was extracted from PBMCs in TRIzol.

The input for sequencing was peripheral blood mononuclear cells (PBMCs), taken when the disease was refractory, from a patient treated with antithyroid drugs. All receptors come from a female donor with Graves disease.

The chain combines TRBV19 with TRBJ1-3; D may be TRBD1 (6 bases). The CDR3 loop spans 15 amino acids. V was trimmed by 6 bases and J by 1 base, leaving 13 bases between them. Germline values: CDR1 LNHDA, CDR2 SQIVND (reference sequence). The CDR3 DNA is TGTGCCAGTAGGGTTTCAGGGGTGTCTGGAAACACCATATATTTT. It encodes CASRVSGVSGNTIYF.

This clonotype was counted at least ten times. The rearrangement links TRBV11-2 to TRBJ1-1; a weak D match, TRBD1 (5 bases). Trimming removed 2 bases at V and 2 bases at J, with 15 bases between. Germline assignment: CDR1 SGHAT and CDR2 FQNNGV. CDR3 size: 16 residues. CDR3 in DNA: TGTGCCAGCAGCTTACCTCCCGACAGAATTAACACTGAAGCTTTCTTT. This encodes CASSLPPDRINTEAFF.

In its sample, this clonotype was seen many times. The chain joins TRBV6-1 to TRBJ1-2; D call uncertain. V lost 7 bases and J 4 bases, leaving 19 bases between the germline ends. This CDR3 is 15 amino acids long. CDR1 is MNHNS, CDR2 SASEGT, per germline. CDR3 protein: CASTPWTASPYGYTF. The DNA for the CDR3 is TGTGCCAGCACCCCGTGGACCGCCTCACCCTATGGCTACACCTTC.

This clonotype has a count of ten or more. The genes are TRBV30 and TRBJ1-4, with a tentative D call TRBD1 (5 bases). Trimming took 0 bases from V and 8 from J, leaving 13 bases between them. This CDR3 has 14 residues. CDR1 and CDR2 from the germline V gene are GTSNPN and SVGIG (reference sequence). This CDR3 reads CAWSVGVWREKLFF. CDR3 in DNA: TGTGCCTGGAGTGTGGGGGTTTGGCGAGAAAAACTGTTTTTT.

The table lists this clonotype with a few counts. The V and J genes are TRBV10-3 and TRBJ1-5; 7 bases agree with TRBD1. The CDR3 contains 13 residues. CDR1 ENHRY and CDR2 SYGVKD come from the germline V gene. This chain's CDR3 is CATRDSQGQPQHF. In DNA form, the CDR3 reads TGTGCAACCAGGGACAGCCAAGGACAGCCCCAGCATTTT.

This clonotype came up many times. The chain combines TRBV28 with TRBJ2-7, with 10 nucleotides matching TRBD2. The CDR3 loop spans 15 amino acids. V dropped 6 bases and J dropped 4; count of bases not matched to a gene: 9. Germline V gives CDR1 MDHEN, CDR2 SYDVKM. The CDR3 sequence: CASSPGHSGRYEQYF. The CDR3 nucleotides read TGTGCCAGCAGCCCGGGGCATAGCGGGAGGTACGAGCAGTACTTC.

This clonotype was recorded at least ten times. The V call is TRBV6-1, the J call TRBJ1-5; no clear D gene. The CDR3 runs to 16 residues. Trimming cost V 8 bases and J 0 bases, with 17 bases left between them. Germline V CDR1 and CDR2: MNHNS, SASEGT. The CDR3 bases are TGTGCCAGCCTCACACGACCCAATTATAGCAATCAGCCCCAGCATTTT. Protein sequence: CASLTRPNYSNQPQHF.

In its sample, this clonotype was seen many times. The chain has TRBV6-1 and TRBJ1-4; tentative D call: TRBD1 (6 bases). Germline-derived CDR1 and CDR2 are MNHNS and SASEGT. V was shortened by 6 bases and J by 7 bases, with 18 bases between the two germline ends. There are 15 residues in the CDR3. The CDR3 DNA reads TGTGCCAGCAGCCCCGGGGGGGGCAGGGGTGAAAAACTGTTTTTT. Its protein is CASSPGGGRGEKLFF.

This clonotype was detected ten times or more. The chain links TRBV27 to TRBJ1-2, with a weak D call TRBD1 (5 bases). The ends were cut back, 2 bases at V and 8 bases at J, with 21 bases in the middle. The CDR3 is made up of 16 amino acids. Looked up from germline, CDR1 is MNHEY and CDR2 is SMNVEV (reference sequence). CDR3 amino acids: CASSLGAGTRATGYTF. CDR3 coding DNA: TGTGCCAGCAGTTTAGGGGCAGGGACCCGCGCGACGGGCTACACCTTC.

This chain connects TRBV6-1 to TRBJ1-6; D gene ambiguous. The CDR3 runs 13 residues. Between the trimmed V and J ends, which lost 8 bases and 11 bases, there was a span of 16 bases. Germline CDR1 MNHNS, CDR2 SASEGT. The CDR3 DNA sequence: TGTGCCAGCCTCGGAGTGTCGAATCCACCCCTCCACTTT. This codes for CASLGVSNPPLHF.

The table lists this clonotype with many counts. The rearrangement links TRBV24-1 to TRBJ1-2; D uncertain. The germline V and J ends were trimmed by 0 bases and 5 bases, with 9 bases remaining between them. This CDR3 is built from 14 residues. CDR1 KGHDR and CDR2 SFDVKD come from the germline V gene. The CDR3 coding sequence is TGTGCCACCAGTGATTTGAACGCGCCTTATGGCTACACCTTC. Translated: CATSDLNAPYGYTF.

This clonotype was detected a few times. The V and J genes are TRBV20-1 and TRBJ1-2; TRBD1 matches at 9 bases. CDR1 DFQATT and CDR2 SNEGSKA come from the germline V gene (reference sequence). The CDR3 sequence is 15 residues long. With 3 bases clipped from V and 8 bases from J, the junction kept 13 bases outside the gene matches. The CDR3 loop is CSASAPGQGFGGYTF. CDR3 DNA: TGCAGTGCTAGCGCTCCGGGACAGGGCTTCGGGGGCTACACCTTC.

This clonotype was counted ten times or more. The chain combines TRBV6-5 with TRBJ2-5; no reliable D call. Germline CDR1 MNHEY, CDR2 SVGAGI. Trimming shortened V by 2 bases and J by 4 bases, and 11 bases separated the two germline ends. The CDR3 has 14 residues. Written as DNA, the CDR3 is TGTGCCAGCAGTTACCCTAAACTGTCAGAGACCCAGTACTTC. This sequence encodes CASSYPKLSETQYF.

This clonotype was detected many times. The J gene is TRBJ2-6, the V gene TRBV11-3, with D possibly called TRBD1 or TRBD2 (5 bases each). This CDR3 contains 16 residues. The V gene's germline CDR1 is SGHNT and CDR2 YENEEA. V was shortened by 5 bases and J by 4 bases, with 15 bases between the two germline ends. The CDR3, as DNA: TGTGCCAGCAGCCCTACCTGGGGGTCAGGGGCCAACGTCCTGACTTTC. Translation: CASSPTWGSGANVLTF.

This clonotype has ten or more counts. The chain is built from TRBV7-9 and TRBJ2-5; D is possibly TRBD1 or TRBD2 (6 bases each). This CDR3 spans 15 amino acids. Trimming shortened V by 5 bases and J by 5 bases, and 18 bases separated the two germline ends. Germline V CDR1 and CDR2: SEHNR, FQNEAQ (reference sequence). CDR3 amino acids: CASSPRGGIFETQYF. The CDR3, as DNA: TGTGCCAGCAGCCCCAGGGGAGGTATCTTTGAGACCCAGTACTTC.

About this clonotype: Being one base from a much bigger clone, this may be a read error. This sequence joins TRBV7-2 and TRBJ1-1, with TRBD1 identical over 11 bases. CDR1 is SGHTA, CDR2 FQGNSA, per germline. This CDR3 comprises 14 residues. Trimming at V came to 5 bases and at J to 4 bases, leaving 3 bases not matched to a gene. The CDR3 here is CASSPGQGATEAFF. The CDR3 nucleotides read TGTGCCAGCAGCCCAGGACAGGGGGCCACTGAAGCTTTCTTT.

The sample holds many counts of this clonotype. As DNA, the CDR3 is TGTGCCAGCAGTGCGCCGGGACAGTTCACTGAAGCTTTCTTT. Its protein is CASSAPGQFTEAFF. The chain has TRBV6-1 and TRBJ1-1, with 7 bases that match TRBD1. CDR1 is MNHNS and CDR2 is SASEGT in the germline V gene. The CDR3 consists of 14 residues. The J segment lost 4 bases and the V segment lost 4 bases, leaving 6 bases of the junction unmatched.

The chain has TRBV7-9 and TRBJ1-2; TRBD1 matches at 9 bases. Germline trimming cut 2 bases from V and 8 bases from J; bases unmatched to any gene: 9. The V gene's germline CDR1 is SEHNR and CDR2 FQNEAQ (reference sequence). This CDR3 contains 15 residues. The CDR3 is CASSLTAGTGKGYTF. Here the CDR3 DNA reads TGTGCCAGCAGCTTAACCGCCGGGACAGGGAAAGGCTACACCTTC.